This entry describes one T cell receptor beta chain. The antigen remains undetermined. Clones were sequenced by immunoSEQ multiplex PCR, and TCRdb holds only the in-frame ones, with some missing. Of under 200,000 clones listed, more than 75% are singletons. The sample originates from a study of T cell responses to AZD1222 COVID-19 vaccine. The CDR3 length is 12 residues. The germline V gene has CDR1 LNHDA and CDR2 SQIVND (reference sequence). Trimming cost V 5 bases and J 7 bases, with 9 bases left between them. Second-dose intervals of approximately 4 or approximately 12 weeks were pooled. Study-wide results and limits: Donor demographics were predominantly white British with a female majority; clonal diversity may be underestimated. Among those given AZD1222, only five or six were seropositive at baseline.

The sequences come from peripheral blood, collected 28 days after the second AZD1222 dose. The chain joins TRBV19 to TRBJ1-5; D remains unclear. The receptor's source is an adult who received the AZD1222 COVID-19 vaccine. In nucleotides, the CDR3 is TGTGCCAGTAGTGCAACCCCCCAGCCCCAGCATTTT. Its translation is CASSATPQPQHF.